This T cell receptor (beta chain) was retrieved from a study of shared clonotypes between healthy human individuals. Study-level background: Each donor had three CD4 naive, three CD4 memory, two CD8 naive and one CD8 memory plate. General study findings and limits: Several donors held approximately 4.6% of naive CD4 clonotypes in common.

The germline CDR1 and CDR2 sequences are SGDLS and YYNGEE. The CDR3 is 15 residues long. J gave up 7 bases and V 0 bases, and 4 bases lay outside the gene matches. TCRdb's table, derived via immunoSEQ multiplex PCR, lists solely in-frame clones and lacks some. The table lists about a million clones, roughly 80% of them singletons. Healthy and HIV-negative, the adult donors had no recent acute infections or vaccinations. As concerns this clone: The antigen is unknown.

Sequenced sample: memory CD4+ T cells sorted from blood. Subset in this sample: CD45RA-negative fraction. This clonotype was obtained from a man aged 18 to 29 in good health. The chain couples TRBV9 to TRBJ1-6; 7 nucleotides align to TRBD1. The CDR3 region is CASSVEGQMNSPLHF. The CDR3 DNA reads as TGTGCCAGCAGCGTAGAGGGACAGATGAATTCACCCCTCCACTTT.